The present TCR beta chain was sequenced within a study of cytomegalovirus exposure and HLA in healthy donors. The table lists this clone with many counts. PCR was performed using 60 Vbeta and 13 Jbeta primers. Only in-frame clones appear in the TCRdb table, and some are missing; sequencing was by immunoSEQ multiplex PCR. The sample records about 180,000 clones, roughly 80% being singletons. The germline gives CDR1 SGHDT, CDR2 YYEEEE. This CDR3 contains 16 residues. V shed 2 bases, J shed 4 bases, and the junction held 8 bases outside the gene matches. Sequenced input: PBMCs. The chain has TRBV5-6 and TRBJ2-3; 9 bases fit TRBD1. This TCR was sampled from a man aged 35-49 years in good health and CMV-seronegative. The CDR3 nucleotides are TGTGCCAGCAGCTTTCCGGGACAGGGAGGACCAGATACGCAGTATTTT. This codes for CASSFPGQGGPDTQYF.